A single sample is the source of the 25 T cell receptor beta chains below, sequenced in a study of T cells in Graves' hyperthyroidism and ophthalmopathy. Amplification of TCR beta CDR3 regions used RNA as the template. The TCR CDR3 was amplified in a first-round RT-PCR using the HTBI primer set. TCRdb called the multiplex PCR reads again in MiXCR, with one record for every CDR3 protein. Among 400,000 to 600,000 distinct CDR3 sequences listed, roughly 20% were seen once. Sequenced: blood. These receptors all stem from a man aged 18 to 30 with Graves' hyperthyroidism.

The J gene is TRBJ1-1, the V gene TRBV6-1; perhaps TRBD1 as D (5 bases). The germline V and J ends were trimmed by 0 bases and 4 bases, with 15 bases remaining between them. Germline CDR1 MNHNS, CDR2 SASEGT. The length of the CDR3 is 16 residues. This CDR3 reads CASSEARASGSTEAFF. Written as DNA, the CDR3 is TGTGCCAGCAGTGAAGCGCGCGCGTCAGGGAGCACTGAAGCTTTCTTT.

This clonotype was found many times. The genes are TRBV28 and TRBJ1-1, with 7 bases lining up with TRBD1. V lost 4 bases and J lost 4; bases outside the gene matches: 3. The CDR3 length is 13 residues. Per germline, CDR1 MDHEN and CDR2 SYDVKM. In DNA form, the CDR3 reads TGTGCCAGCAGTTACAGGGGAATCACTGAAGCTTTCTTT. Translation: CASSYRGITEAFF.

This clonotype was picked up many times. The chain has TRBV29-1 and TRBJ2-5; tentatively, D is TRBD1 or TRBD2 (5 bases each). The CDR3 runs to 15 residues. The ends were cut back, 4 bases at V and 5 bases at J, with 20 bases in the middle. CDR1 is SQVTM, CDR2 ANQGSEA, per germline. CDR3 residues: CSVADGAGLSETQYF. As DNA, the CDR3 is TGCAGCGTTGCGGACGGGGCAGGGCTTTCCGAGACCCAGTACTTC.

Of note for this clonotype: A much larger clone lies a single base off, so this may be a read error. The V call is TRBV30, the J call TRBJ1-5; unclear D gene. The germline CDR1 and CDR2 sequences are GTSNPN and SVGIG (reference sequence). Trimming left V 2 bases short and J 0 bases short, with 11 bases between. CDR3 length equals 15 residues. CDR3 sequence reads: CAWSPRINSNQPQHF. The CDR3 nucleotides are TGTGCCTGGAGTCCGAGAATTAATAGCAATCAGCCCCAGCATTTT.

There are many counts of this clonotype. This chain connects TRBV29-1 to TRBJ1-1; D uncertain. The V gene lost 3 bases and the J gene lost 1 base, with 3 bases spanning the gap. Germline-derived CDR1 and CDR2 are SQVTM and ANQGSEA. The CDR3 covers 11 residues. The CDR3 DNA follows: TGCAGCGTTGACGGGAACACTGAAGCTTTCTTT. Its protein is CSVDGNTEAFF.

In its sample, this clonotype was seen a few times. The chain joins TRBV28 to TRBJ1-5; D possibly corresponds to TRBD1 (5 bases). V lost 5 bases, J lost 0 bases, and 17 bases lay in between. Looked up from germline, CDR1 is MDHEN and CDR2 is SYDVKM. The CDR3 has 17 amino acids. CDR3 amino acids: CASSLPTAGNSNQPQHF. As DNA, the CDR3 is TGTGCCAGCAGTCTCCCGACGGCAGGGAATAGCAATCAGCCCCAGCATTTT.

J is TRBJ2-5 and V is TRBV7-2; D uncertain. The V gene lost 11 bases and the J gene lost 7 bases, with 20 bases spanning the gap. The CDR3 has 13 residues. The germline V gene has CDR1 SGHTA and CDR2 FQGNSA. CDR3 in amino acids: CAGTIGLHGTQYF. Written as DNA, the CDR3 is TGTGCCGGAACCATAGGCCTCCATGGGACCCAGTACTTC.

Notes on this clonotype: One base away lies a much larger clone, so this may be a sequencing read error. The chain uses TRBV24-1 and TRBJ2-5; perhaps TRBD2 as D (6 bases). In germline, CDR1 is KGHDR, CDR2 SFDVKD. This CDR3 has 13 residues. The CDR3 reads CATSELAGGTLYF. The CDR3 DNA follows: TGTGCCACCAGTGAGCTCGCCGGGGGTACCCTGTACTTC.

The chain carries TRBV2 and TRBJ2-2; D ambiguous. CDR1 is SNHLY, CDR2 FYNNEI, per germline. V was clipped by 0 bases and J by 5 bases, with 16 bases between them. The CDR3 has 17 residues. The DNA of the CDR3 is TGTGCCAGCAGTGAAGCGCTCAAGGGATACGTAACCGGGGAGCTGTTTTTT. It yields the protein CASSEALKGYVTGELFF.

This clonotype was observed at least ten times. The genes are TRBV20-1 and TRBJ2-2; D call uncertain. V shed 6 bases and J shed 0 bases, with 8 bases lying between them. The CDR3 has 13 residues. Germline V gives CDR1 DFQATT, CDR2 SNEGSKA (reference sequence). The CDR3 is CSAQPANTGELFF. The CDR3 DNA sequence: TGCAGTGCCCAGCCAGCGAACACCGGGGAGCTGTTTTTT.

Remarks on this clonotype: Lacking the conserved final phenylalanine or tryptophan, this CDR3 likely reflects a read error. This chain joins TRBV11-2 and TRBJ1-1; D perhaps matches TRBD1 (6 bases). CDR1 is SGHAT and CDR2 is FQNNGV in the germline V gene. This CDR3 has 17 amino acids. With 1 base removed from V and 3 bases from J, the gap between germline ends came to 18 bases. CDR3 protein: CASSLGLGRRGDTEAFL. The CDR3 coding sequence is TGTGCCAGCAGCTTAGGACTAGGGCGCAGGGGTGACACTGAAGCTTTCCTT.

J is TRBJ2-3 and V is TRBV18; perhaps TRBD2 as D (5 bases). Germline assignment: CDR1 KGHSH and CDR2 LQKENI. The V end was cut by 0 bases, the J end by 5 bases, with 9 bases between. The CDR3 runs 14 residues. The CDR3 sequence is CASSPPATRDTQYF. CDR3 nucleotides: TGTGCCAGCTCACCACCGGCTACTAGAGATACGCAGTATTTT.

This clonotype was seen many times. The junction differs from germline at one of its ends, possibly a read error. The chain carries TRBV12-3 or TRBV12-4 and TRBJ1-1; D not certain. CDR3 size: 13 residues. The CDR3 spells CASAGPSYTEAFF. The CDR3 DNA sequence: TGTGCCAGTGCGGGCCCATCTTACACTGAGGCTTTCTTT.

This clonotype has ten or more counts. This rearrangement joins TRBV19 to TRBJ1-5; D unclear. Trimming removed 2 bases at V and 0 bases at J, with 5 bases between. The germline V gene encodes CDR1 LNHDA and CDR2 SQIVND (reference sequence). This CDR3 is 14 amino acids long. The CDR3 bases are TGTGCCAGTAGTATATGGGATAGCAATCAGCCCCAGCATTTT. Its translation is CASSIWDSNQPQHF.

This clonotype appeared many times. The chain recombines TRBV7-9 with TRBJ1-2; the match to TRBD1 covers 10 bases. The CDR3 covers 15 residues. Unmatched junction bases numbered 7, after V lost 5 bases and J lost 4 bases. The germline V gene has CDR1 SEHNR and CDR2 FQNEAQ (reference sequence). The CDR3 protein is CASSPGTGDSYGYTF. The CDR3 DNA reads as TGTGCCAGCAGCCCTGGGACAGGGGATTCCTATGGCTACACCTTC.

CDR3 sequence reads: CASSLAPLTGEGNTIYF. The CDR3, as DNA: TGCGCCAGCAGCTTGGCCCCGCTTACGGGGGAAGGAAACACCATATATTTT. The V call is TRBV5-1, the J call TRBJ1-3; possible D gene TRBD1, 5 bases. CDR1 and CDR2 from the germline V gene are SGHRS and YFSETQ. CDR3 size: 17 residues. The V gene lost 0 bases and the J gene lost 4 bases, with 17 bases spanning the gap. Supplemented by reference TRBV5-1 and TRBJ1-3, the full variable domain reads KAGVTQTPRYLIKTRGQQVTLSCSPISGHRSVSWYQQTPGQGLQFLFEYFSETQRNKGNFPGRFSGRQFSNSRSEMNVSTLELGDSALYLCASSLAPLTGEGNTIYFGEGSWLTVV.

The CDR3 here is CATLGTGQNYGYTF. As DNA, the CDR3 is TGTGCCACCCTGGGAACGGGACAAAACTATGGCTACACCTTC. The chain has TRBV27 and TRBJ1-2, with a possible D match to TRBD1 (6 bases). This CDR3 is 14 amino acids long. CDR1 is MNHEY, CDR2 SMNVEV, per germline (reference sequence). Trimming removed 10 bases from V and 2 bases from J, with 17 bases in between.

This clonotype has at least ten counts. The junction differs from germline at one of its ends, possibly a read error. V and J are TRBV4-2 and TRBJ2-7; D uncertain. The CDR3 has 13 amino acids. The germline gives CDR1 LGHNA, CDR2 YNFKEQ. Here the CDR3 DNA reads TGTGCCAGCCGCCAGGTTGGCACATACGAGCAGTACTTC. As protein: CASRQVGTYEQYF.

The chain combines TRBV6-5 with TRBJ1-2, with no clear D. Deletions cut 1 base from V and 6 bases from J, with 12 bases between. The germline CDR1 and CDR2 sequences are MNHEY and SVGAGI. The CDR3 consists of 14 residues. The CDR3 nucleotides are TGTGCCAGCAGTTACTTAGAGGCAGAGGATGGCTACACCTTC. Its translation is CASSYLEAEDGYTF.

This clonotype was observed a few times. Being one base from a much bigger clone, this may be a read error. This chain connects TRBV6-1 to TRBJ1-1; the match to TRBD1 covers 7 bases. The V gene's germline CDR1 is MNHNS and CDR2 SASEGT. CDR3 size: 15 residues. The DNA of the CDR3 is TGTGCCAGCAGCCCCCGGCTGACAGGGTACACTGAATCTTTCTTT. The encoded protein is CASSPRLTGYTESFF.

This clonotype was recorded at least ten times. The chain recombines TRBV11-1 with TRBJ1-1, with D possibly being TRBD1 (5 bases). Looked up from germline, CDR1 is SGHAT and CDR2 is FQDESV (reference sequence). V lost 3 bases and J lost 0, with 11 bases in between. The CDR3 is 15 amino acids. The CDR3 region is CASSFHGALNTEAFF. The CDR3 DNA reads TGTGCCAGCAGCTTCCACGGGGCCCTGAACACTGAAGCTTTCTTT.

This clonotype showed up many times. The chain links TRBV20-1 to TRBJ1-1; D is possibly TRBD1 (5 bases). Germline V gene sequence: CDR1 DFQATT, CDR2 SNEGSKA (reference sequence). V was trimmed by 1 base and J by 5 bases, leaving 14 bases between them. The CDR3 covers 14 residues. In DNA form, the CDR3 reads TGCAGTGCTAGAGTTCCAGGGTTGGTGACTGAAGCTTTCTTT. Protein product: CSARVPGLVTEAFF.

The table lists this clonotype with many counts. The chain carries TRBV6-1 and TRBJ2-7, with 8 bases aligning to TRBD1. CDR3 size: 16 residues. Trimming took 0 bases from V and 4 from J; bases not matched to a gene: 8. The germline CDR1 and CDR2 sequences are MNHNS and SASEGT. As DNA, the CDR3 is TGTGCCAGCAGTGAAGCCCGGACAGGGTTAACTTACGAGCAGTACTTC. Translating gives CASSEARTGLTYEQYF.

This clonotype has a count of ten or more. This chain uses TRBV2 with TRBJ1-1, with 7 bases aligning to TRBD1. This CDR3 region has 13 residues. The germline V gene has CDR1 SNHLY and CDR2 FYNNEI. Trimming at V came to 5 bases and at J to 7 bases, leaving 7 bases not matched to a gene. CDR3 residues: CASSPAGGIEAFF. DNA for the CDR3: TGTGCCAGCAGTCCCGCAGGGGGAATTGAAGCTTTCTTT.

This clonotype was seen at least ten times. The gene calls are TRBV12-3 or TRBV12-4 and TRBJ1-2; 10 bases match TRBD1. This CDR3 comprises 15 residues. Unmatched junction bases numbered 9, after V lost 6 bases and J lost 5 bases. CDR3 DNA sequence: TGTGCCAGCAGCGACTTTGGGACAGGGGATTATGGCTACACCTTC. This encodes CASSDFGTGDYGYTF.